Listed here are 3 T cell receptor beta chains from one sample, sequenced in a study of blood T cells in healthy people across ages. The second PCR ran roughly 6 to 11 cycles with a sample-barcoded 5' primer and J-beta primers. TCRdb redid the calling of the 5' RACE reads with MiXCR, one entry per CDR3 protein. The sample contains fewer than 750,000 distinct CDR3 sequences, about 50% of which appear only once. The sequenced material came from blood. All receptors come from a woman older than 75 in good health.

The chain employs TRBV7-2 and TRBJ2-2; D may correspond to TRBD1 or TRBD2 (5 bases each). The V and J ends lost 4 bases and 3 bases respectively, with 15 bases between them. The CDR3 has 16 amino acids. In germline, CDR1 is SGHTA, CDR2 FQGNSA. The CDR3 sequence: CASSSERGTYTGELFF. The CDR3, as DNA: TGTGCCAGCAGCTCTGAGAGGGGAACCTACACCGGGGAGCTGTTTTTT.

The V and J genes are TRBV29-1 and TRBJ2-5; D unclear. The CDR3 has 12 residues. V was cut by 4 bases and J by 3 bases, with 9 bases left in between. Per germline, CDR1 SQVTM and CDR2 ANQGSEA. CDR3 protein: CSVVPTEETQYF. CDR3 in DNA: TGCAGCGTTGTACCCACCGAAGAGACCCAGTACTTC.

This clonotype has only one observation. A much larger clonotype is one base distant, so this may be a read error. The chain employs TRBV20-1 and TRBJ2-3; TRBD1 matches 8 bases. In germline, CDR1 is DFQATT, CDR2 SNEGSKA (reference sequence). The CDR3 spans 15 residues. Germline trimming cut 6 bases from V and 1 base from J; bases unmatched to any gene: 9. In DNA, the CDR3 is TGCAGTGCCAAGAACGACAGGGGCCGCACAGATACGCAGTATTTT. As protein: CSAKNDRGRTDTQYF.